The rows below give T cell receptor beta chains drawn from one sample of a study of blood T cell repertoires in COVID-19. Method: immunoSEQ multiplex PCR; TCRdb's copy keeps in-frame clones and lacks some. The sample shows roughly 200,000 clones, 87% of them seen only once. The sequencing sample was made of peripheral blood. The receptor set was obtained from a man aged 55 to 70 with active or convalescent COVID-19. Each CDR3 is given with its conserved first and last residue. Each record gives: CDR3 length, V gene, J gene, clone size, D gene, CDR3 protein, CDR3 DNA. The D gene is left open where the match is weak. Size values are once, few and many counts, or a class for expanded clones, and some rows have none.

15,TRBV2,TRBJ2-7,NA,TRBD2,CASSEASGGKHEQYF,TGTGCCAGCAGTGAAGCGAGCGGGGGGAAGCACGAGCAGTACTTC
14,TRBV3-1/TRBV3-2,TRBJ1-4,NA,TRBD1,CASSQGTGAEKLFF,TGTGCCAGCAGCCAAGGGACAGGGGCTGAAAAACTGTTTTTT
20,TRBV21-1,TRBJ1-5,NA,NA,CASSVRGTGNYTNSNQPQHF,TGTGCCAGCAGCGTCCGAGGGACAGGTAACTATACAAATAGCAATCAGCCCCAGCATTTT
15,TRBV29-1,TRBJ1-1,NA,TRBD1,CSVTGRGQGISEAFF,TGCAGCGTGACGGGTAGGGGACAGGGAATTTCTGAAGCTTTCTTT
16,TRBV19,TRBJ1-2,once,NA,CASKRGTEGIAYGYTF,TGTGCCAGTAAGCGGGGCACAGAGGGTATTGCCTATGGCTACACCTTC
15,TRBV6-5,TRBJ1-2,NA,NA,CASSLWAESGYGYTF,TGTGCCAGCAGCCTCTGGGCCGAATCCGGCTATGGCTACACCTTC
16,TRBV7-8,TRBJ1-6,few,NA,CASSPNEASYNSPLHF,TGTGCCAGCAGCCCCAATGAGGCCTCCTATAATTCACCCCTCCACTTT
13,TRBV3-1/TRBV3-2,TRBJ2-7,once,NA,CASSPWGVAEQYF,TGTGCCAGCAGCCCTTGGGGCGTCGCCGAGCAGTACTTC
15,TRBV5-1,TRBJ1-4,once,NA,CASSRLGDKEEKLFF,TGCGCCAGCAGCCGCCTTGGGGACAAAGAAGAAAAACTGTTTTTT
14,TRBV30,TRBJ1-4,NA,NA,CAWMARQFNEKLFF,TGTGCCTGGATGGCGCGGCAGTTTAATGAAAAACTGTTTTTT
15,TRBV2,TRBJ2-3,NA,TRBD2,CASSVSRGSADTQYF,TGTGCCAGCAGTGTCTCGCGGGGGTCCGCAGATACGCAGTATTTT
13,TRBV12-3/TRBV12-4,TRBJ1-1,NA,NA,CASSLKGVTEAFF,TGTGCCAGCAGTTTAAAAGGGGTAACTGAAGCTTTCTTT
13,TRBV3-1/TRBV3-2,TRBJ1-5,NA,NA,CASSQGQNQPQHF,TGTGCCAGCAGCCAAGGACAGAATCAGCCCCAGCATTTT
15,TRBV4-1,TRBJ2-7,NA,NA,CASSRGTFSSYEQYF,TGCGCCAGCAGCCGAGGGACATTTAGCTCCTACGAGCAGTACTTC
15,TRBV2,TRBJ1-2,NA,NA,CASSEQAGYHYGYTF,TGTGCCAGCAGTGAACAAGCAGGGTATCATTATGGCTACACCTTC
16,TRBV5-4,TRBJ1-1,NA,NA,CASSRASGGMNTEAFF,TGTGCCAGCAGCCGAGCAAGTGGAGGGATGAACACTGAAGCTTTCTTT
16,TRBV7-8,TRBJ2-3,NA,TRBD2,CASSPGGGQYPDTQYF,TGTGCCAGCAGCCCCGGGGGGGGGCAGTACCCAGATACGCAGTATTTT
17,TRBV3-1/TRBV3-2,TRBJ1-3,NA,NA,CASSPRDIRHPQNTIYF,TGTGCCAGCAGCCCCCGGGACATCCGACACCCCCAAAACACCATATATTTT
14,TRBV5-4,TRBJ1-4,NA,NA,CASSESTRSEKLFF,TGTGCCAGCAGCGAGTCCACTCGGAGTGAAAAACTGTTTTTT
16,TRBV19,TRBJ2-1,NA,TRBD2,CASSESGGDPWHEQFF,TGTGCCAGTAGCGAAAGCGGGGGGGATCCTTGGCATGAGCAGTTCTTC
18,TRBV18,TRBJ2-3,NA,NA,CASSYRPPREISTDTQYF,TGTGCCAGCTCATACCGACCCCCCAGGGAAATTAGCACAGATACGCAGTATTTT
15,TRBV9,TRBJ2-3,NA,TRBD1,CASSRAGQGIHTQYF,TGTGCCAGCAGCCGAGCCGGACAGGGGATCCATACGCAGTATTTT